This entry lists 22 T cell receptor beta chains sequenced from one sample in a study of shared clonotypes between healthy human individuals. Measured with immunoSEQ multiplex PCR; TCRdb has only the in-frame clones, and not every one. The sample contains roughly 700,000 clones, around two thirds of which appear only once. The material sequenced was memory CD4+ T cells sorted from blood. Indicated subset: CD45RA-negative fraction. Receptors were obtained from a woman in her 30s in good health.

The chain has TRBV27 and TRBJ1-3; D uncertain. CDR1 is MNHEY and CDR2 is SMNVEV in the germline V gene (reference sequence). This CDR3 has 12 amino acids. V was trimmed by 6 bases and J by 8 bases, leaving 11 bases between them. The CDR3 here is CASRQSRDTIYF. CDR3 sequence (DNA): TGTGCCAGCAGGCAATCGAGGGACACCATATATTTT.

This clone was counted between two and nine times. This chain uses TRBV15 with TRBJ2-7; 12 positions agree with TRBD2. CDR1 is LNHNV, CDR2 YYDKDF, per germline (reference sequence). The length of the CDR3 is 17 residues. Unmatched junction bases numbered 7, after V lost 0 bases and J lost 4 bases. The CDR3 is CATSRDPLTSGSYEQYF. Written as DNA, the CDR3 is TGTGCCACCAGCAGAGATCCCTTGACTAGCGGGAGTTACGAGCAGTACTTC.

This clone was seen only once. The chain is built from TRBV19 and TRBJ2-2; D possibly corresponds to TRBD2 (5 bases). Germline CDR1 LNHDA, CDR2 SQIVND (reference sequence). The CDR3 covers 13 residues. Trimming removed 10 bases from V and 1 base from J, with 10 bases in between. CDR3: CATTRGNTGELFF. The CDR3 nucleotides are TGTGCCACCACCCGGGGGAACACCGGGGAGCTGTTTTTT.

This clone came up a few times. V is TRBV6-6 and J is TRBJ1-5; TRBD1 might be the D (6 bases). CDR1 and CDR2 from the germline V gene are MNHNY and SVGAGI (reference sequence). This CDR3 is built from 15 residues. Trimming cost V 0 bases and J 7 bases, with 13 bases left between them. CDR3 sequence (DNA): TGTGCCAGCAGTTACTCGACAGGAGTTCAACAGCCCCAGCATTTT. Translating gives CASSYSTGVQQPQHF.

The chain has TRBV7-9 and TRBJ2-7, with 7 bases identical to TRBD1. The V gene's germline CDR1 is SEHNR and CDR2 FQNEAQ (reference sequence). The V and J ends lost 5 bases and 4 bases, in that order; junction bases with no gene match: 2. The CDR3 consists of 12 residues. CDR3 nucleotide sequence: TGTGCCAGCAGCCAGGACAGGTACGAGCAGTACTTC. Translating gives CASSQDRYEQYF.

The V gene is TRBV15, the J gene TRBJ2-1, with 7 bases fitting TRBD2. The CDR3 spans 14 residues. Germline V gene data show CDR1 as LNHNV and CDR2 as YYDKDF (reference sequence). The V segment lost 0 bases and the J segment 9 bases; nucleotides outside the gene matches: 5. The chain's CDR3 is CATSRDGVAGEQFF. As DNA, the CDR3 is TGTGCCACCAGCAGAGATGGGGTAGCGGGTGAGCAGTTCTTC.

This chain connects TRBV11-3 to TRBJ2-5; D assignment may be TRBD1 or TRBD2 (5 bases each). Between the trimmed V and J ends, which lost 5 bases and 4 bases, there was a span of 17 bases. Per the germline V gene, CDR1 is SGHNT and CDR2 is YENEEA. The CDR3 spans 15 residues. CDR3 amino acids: CASSQGDGPTETQYF. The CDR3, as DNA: TGTGCCAGCAGCCAGGGAGACGGCCCTACAGAGACCCAGTACTTC.

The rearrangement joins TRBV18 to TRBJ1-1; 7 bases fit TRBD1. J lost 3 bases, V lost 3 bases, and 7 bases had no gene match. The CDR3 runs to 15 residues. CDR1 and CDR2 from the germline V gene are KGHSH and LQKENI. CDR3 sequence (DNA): TGTGCCAGCTCACCGTCCACAGGGGTGGACACTGAAGCTTTCTTT. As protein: CASSPSTGVDTEAFF. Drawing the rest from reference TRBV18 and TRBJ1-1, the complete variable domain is NAGVMQNPRHLVRRRGQEARLRCSPMKGHSHVYWYRQLPEEGLKFMVYLQKENIIDESGMPKERFSAEFPKEGPSILRIQQVVRGDSAAYFCASSPSTGVDTEAFFGQGTRLTVV.

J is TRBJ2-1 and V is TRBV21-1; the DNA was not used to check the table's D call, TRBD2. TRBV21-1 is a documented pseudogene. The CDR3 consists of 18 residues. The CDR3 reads CASSKAGLAGWLWGEQFF. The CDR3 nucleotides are TGTGCCAGCAGCAAAGCGGGACTAGCGGGATGGTTGTGGGGTGAGCAGTTCTTC.

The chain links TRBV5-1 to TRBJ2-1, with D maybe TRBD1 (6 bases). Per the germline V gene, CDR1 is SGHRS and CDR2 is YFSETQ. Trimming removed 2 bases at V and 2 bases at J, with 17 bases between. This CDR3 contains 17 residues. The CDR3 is CASSLTGNRHAYNEQFF. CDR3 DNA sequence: TGCGCCAGCAGCTTAACAGGGAATCGACACGCCTACAATGAGCAGTTCTTC.

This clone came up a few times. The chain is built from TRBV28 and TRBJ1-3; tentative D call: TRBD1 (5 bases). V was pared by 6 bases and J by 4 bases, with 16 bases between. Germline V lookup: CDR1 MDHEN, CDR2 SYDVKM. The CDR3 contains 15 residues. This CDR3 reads CASSKGEALGNTIYF. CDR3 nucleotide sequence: TGTGCCAGCAGCAAAGGGGAGGCGTTGGGAAACACCATATATTTT.

The CDR3 is CASSGGTTPGELFF. DNA of the CDR3: TGTGCCAGCAGCGGCGGGACTACCCCCGGGGAGCTGTTTTTT. The V and J genes are TRBV9 and TRBJ2-2, with 7 nucleotides matching TRBD2. Per the germline V gene, CDR1 is SGDLS and CDR2 is YYNGEE. CDR3 size: 14 residues. Losses at the gene ends were 3 bases for V and 6 bases for J; bases not matched to a gene: 5. Looking up the rest from reference TRBV9 and TRBJ2-2 gives the full variable domain: DSGVTQTPKHLITATGQRVTLRCSPRSGDLSVYWYQQSLDQGLQFLIQYYNGEERAKGNILERFSAQQFPDLHSELNLSSLELGDSALYFCASSGGTTPGELFFGEGSRLTVL.

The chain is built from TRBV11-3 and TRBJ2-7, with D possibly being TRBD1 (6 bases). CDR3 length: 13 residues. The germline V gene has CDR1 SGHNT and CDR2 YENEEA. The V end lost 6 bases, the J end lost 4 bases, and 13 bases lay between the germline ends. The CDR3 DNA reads TGTGCCAGCAGTTCCTACCAGGGGTACGAGCAGTACTTC. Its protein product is CASSSYQGYEQYF.

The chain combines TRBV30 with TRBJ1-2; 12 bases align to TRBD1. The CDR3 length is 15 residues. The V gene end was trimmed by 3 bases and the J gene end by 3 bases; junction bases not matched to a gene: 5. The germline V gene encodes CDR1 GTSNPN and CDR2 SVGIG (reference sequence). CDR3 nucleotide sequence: TGTGCCTGGAGCCCCGGGACAGGGGGCCACTATGGCTACACCTTC. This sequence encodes CAWSPGTGGHYGYTF.

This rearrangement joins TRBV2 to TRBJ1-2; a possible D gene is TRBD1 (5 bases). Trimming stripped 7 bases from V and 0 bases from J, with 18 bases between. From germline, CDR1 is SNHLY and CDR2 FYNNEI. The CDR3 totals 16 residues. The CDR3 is CASTRARTRTNYGYTF. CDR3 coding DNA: TGTGCCAGCACTCGGGCTCGGACACGGACTAACTATGGCTACACCTTC.

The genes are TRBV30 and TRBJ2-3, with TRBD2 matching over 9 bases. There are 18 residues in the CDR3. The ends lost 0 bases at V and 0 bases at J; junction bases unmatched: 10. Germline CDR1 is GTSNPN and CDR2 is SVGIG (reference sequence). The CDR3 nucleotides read TGTGCCTGGAGTGTAGCTGGACTAGCGTATATTAGCACAGATACGCAGTATTTT. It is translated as CAWSVAGLAYISTDTQYF.

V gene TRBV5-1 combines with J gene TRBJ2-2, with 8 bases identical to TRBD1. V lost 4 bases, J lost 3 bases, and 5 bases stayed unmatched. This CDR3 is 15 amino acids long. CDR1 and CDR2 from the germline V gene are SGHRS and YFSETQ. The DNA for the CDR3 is TGCGCCAGCAGCCCCGGACAGGGTTACACCGGGGAGCTGTTTTTT. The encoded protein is CASSPGQGYTGELFF.

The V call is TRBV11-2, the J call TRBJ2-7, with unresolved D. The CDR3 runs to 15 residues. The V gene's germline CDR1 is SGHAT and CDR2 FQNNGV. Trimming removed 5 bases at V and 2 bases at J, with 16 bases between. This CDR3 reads CASSLIGLGTYEQYF. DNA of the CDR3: TGTGCCAGCAGCCTCATCGGGTTAGGGACCTACGAGCAGTACTTC.

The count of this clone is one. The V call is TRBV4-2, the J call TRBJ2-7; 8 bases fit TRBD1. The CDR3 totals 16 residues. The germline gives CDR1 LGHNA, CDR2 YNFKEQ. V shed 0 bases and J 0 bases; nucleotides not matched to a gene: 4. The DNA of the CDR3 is TGTGCCAGCAGCCAAGAGTGGGACAGGCGCTCCTACGAGCAGTACTTC. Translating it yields CASSQEWDRRSYEQYF.

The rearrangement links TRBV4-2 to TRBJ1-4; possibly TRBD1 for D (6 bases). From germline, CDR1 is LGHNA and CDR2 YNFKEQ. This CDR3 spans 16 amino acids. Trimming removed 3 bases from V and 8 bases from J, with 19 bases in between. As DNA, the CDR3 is TGTGCCAGCAGCCAGCCCCCCGGGGGCCGGCAGGAAAAACTGTTTTTT. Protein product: CASSQPPGGRQEKLFF.

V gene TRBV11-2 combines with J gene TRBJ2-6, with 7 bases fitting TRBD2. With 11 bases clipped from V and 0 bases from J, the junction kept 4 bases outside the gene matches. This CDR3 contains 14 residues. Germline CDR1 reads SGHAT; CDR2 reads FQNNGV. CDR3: CASREGSGANVLTF. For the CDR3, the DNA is TGTGCCTCGAGGGAGGGCTCTGGGGCCAACGTCCTGACTTTC.

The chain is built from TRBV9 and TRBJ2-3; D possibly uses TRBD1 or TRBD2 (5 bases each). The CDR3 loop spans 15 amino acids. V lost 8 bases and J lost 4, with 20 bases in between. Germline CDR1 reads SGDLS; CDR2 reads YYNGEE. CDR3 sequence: CASCPGPRGADTQYF. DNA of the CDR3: TGTGCCAGTTGTCCCGGGCCTCGAGGGGCAGATACGCAGTATTTT.